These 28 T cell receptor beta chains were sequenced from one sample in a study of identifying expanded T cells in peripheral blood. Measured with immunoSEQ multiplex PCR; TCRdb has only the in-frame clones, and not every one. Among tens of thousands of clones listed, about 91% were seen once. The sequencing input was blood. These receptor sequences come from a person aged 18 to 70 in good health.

The CDR3 DNA reads TGTGCCAGTAGTATTGGCGGGCTGGCCTACGAGCAGTACTTC. Its protein is CASSIGGLAYEQYF. The J gene is TRBJ2-7, the V gene TRBV19; TRBD2 is a possible D gene (5 bases). Germline V gene sequence: CDR1 LNHDA, CDR2 SQIVND (reference sequence). The V end was cut by 3 bases, the J end by 2 bases, with 11 bases between. The CDR3 is 14 residues long.

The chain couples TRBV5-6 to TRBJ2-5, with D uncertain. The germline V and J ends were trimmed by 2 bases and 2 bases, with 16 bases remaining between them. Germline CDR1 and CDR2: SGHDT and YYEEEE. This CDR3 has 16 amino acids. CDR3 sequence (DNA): TGTGCCAGCAGCTTCCCACTCGACCCCGCACAAGAGACCCAGTACTTC. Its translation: CASSFPLDPAQETQYF.

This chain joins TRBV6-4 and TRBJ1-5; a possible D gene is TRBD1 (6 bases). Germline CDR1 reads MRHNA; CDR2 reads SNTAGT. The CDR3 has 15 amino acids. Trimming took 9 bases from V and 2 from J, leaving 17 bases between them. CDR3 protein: CARPRGRVGNQPQHF. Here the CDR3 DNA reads TGTGCCAGGCCCAGGGGACGAGTCGGCAATCAGCCCCAGCATTTT.

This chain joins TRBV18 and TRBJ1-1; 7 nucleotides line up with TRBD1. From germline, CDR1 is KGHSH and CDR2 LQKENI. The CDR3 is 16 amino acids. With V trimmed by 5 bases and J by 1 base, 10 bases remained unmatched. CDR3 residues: CASSFRQGLENTEAFF. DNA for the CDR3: TGTGCCAGCTCATTCAGACAGGGATTAGAGAACACTGAAGCTTTCTTT.

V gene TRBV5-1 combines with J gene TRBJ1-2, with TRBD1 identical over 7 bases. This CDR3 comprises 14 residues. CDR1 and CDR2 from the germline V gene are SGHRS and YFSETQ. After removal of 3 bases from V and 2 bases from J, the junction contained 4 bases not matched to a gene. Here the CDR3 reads CASSYGTANYGYTF. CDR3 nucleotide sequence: TGCGCCAGCAGCTATGGGACAGCCAACTATGGCTACACCTTC.

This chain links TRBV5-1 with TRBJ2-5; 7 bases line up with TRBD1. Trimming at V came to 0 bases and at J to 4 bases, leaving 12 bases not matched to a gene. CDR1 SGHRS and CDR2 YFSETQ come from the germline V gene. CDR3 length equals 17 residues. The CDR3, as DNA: TGCGCCAGCAGCTTGGCCATGGTTTCGGCAGGGGGAGAGACCCAGTACTTC. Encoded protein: CASSLAMVSAGGETQYF.

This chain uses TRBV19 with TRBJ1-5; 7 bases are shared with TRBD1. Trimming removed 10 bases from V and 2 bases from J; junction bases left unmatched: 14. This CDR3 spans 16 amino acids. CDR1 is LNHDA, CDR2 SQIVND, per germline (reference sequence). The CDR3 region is CATSETGRSGNQPQHF. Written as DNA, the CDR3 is TGTGCCACTTCCGAGACAGGGCGAAGTGGCAATCAGCCCCAGCATTTT.

This chain's CDR3 is CASSRTTLGYEQYF. Written as DNA, the CDR3 is TGTGCCAGCAGCAGAACGACCCTCGGGTACGAGCAGTACTTC. V usage is TRBV5-6 and J usage is TRBJ2-7; no clear D gene. Germline CDR1 and CDR2: SGHDT and YYEEEE. The V end lost 4 bases, the J end lost 4 bases, and 15 bases lay between the germline ends. This CDR3 region has 14 residues.

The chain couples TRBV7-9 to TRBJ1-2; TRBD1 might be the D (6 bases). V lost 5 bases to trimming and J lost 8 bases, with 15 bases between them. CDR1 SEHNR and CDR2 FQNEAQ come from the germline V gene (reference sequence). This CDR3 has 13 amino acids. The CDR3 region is CASSPIAGVGYTF. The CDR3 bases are TGTGCCAGCAGCCCGATAGCAGGGGTCGGCTACACCTTC. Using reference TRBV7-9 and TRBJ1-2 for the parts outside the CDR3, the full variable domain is DTGVSQNPRHKITKRGQNVTFRCDPISEHNRLYWYRQTLGQGPEFLTYFQNEAQLEKSRLLSDRFSAERPKGSFSTLEIQRTEQGDSAMYLCASSPIAGVGYTFGSGTRLTVV.

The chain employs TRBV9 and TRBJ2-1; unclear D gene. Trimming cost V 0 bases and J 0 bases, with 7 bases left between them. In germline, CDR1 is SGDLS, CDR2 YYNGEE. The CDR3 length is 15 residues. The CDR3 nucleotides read TGTGCCAGCAGCGTAGGTAGCCGCTCCTACAATGAGCAGTTCTTC. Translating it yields CASSVGSRSYNEQFF.

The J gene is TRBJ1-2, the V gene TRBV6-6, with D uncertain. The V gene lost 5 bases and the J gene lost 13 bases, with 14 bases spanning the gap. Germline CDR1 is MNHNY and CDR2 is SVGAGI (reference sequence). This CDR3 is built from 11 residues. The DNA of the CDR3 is TGTGCCAGCAGTCGCCGGGGTTTTCTCACCTTC. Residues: CASSRRGFLTF.

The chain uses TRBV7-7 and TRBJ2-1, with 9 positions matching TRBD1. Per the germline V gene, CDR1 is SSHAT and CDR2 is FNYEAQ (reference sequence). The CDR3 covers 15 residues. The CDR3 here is CASSRDRVNYNEQFF. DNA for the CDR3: TGTGCTAGCTCCAGGGACAGGGTGAACTACAATGAGCAGTTCTTC.

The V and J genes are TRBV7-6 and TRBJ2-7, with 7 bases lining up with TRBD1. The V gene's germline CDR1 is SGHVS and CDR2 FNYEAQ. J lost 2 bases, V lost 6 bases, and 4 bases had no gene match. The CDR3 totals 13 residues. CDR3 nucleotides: TGTGCCAGCAGTTTTGGGACAGCCTACGAGCAGTACTTC. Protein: CASSFGTAYEQYF.

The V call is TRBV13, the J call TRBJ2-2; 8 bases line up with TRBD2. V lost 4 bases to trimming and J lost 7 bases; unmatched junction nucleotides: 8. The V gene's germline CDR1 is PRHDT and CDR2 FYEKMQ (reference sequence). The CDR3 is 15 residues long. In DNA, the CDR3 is TGTGCCAGCAGCTCCGGGACTAGTTCGAACGGGGAGCTGTTTTTT. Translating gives CASSSGTSSNGELFF.

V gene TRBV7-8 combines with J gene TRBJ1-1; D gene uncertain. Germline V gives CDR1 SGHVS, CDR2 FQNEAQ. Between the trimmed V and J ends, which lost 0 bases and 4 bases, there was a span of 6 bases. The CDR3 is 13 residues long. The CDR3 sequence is CASSLAWGTEAFF. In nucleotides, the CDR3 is TGTGCCAGCAGCTTAGCCTGGGGCACTGAAGCTTTCTTT. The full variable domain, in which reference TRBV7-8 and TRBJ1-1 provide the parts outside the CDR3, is GAGVSQSPRYKVAKRGQDVALRCDPISGHVSLFWYQQALGQGPEFLTYFQNEAQLDKSGLPSDRFFAERPEGSVSTLKIQRTQQEDSAVYLCASSLAWGTEAFFGQGTRLTVV.

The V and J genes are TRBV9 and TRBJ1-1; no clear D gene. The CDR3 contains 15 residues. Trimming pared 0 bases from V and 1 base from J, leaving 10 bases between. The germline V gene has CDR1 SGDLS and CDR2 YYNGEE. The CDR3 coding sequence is TGTGCCAGCAGCGTAGGGCCAGGCTGGAACACTGAAGCTTTCTTT. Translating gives CASSVGPGWNTEAFF.

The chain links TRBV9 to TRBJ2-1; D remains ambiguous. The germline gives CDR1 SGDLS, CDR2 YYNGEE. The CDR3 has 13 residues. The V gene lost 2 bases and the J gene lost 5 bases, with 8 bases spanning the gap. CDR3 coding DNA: TGTGCCAGCAGCGTGGACGTGCACAATGAGCAGTTCTTC. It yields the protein CASSVDVHNEQFF. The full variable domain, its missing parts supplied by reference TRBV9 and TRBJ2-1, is DSGVTQTPKHLITATGQRVTLRCSPRSGDLSVYWYQQSLDQGLQFLIQYYNGEERAKGNILERFSAQQFPDLHSELNLSSLELGDSALYFCASSVDVHNEQFFGPGTRLTVL.

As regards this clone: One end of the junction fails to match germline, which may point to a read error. DNA for the CDR3: TGTGCCGGCAGGCAGACAAGGGGCCGAAACACCGGGGAGCTGTTTTTT. The encoded protein is CAGRQTRGRNTGELFF. V is TRBV5-6 and J is TRBJ2-2; the D gene is possibly TRBD1 (5 bases). Germline lookup yields CDR1 SGHDT and CDR2 YYEEEE. CDR3 length equals 16 residues.

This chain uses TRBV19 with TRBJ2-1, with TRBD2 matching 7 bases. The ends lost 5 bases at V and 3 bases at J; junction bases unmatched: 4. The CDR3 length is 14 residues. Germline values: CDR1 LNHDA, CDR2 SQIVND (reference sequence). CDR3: CASSPGLYYNEQFF. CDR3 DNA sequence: TGTGCCAGTAGTCCGGGACTATACTACAATGAGCAGTTCTTC.

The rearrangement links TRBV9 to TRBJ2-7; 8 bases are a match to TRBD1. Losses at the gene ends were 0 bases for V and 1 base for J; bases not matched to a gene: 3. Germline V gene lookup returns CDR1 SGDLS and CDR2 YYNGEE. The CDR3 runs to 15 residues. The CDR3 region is CASSVVGDRSYEQYF. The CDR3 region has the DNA TGTGCCAGCAGCGTAGTAGGGGACAGGTCCTACGAGCAGTACTTC.

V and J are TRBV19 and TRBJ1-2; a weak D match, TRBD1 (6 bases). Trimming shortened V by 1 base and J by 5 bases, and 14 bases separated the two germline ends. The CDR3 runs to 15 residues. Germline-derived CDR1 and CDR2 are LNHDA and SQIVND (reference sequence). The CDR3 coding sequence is TGTGCCAGTAGTATAGCAGGGGTAAAGGTATATGGCTACACCTTC. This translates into CASSIAGVKVYGYTF.

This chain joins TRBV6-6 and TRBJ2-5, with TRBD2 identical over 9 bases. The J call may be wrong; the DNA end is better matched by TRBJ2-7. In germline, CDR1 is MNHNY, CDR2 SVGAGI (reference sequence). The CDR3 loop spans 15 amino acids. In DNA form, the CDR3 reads TGTGCCAGCAGTCTTAGCGGGGGCAGACCCTACGAGCAGTACTTC. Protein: CASSLSGGRPYEQYF.

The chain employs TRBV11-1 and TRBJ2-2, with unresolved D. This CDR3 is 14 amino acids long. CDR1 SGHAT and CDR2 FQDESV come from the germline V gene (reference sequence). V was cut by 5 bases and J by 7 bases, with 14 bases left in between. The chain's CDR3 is CASSLLWGSGELFF. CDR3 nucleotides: TGTGCCAGCAGCCTCCTTTGGGGTAGCGGGGAGCTGTTTTTT.

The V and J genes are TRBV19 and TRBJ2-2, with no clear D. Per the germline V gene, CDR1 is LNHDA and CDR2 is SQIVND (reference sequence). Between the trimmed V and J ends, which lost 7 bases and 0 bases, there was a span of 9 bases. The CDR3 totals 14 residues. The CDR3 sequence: CASIDTTNTGELFF. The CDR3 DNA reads TGTGCCAGTATTGACACTACGAACACCGGGGAGCTGTTTTTT.

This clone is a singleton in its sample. CDR3 protein: CASSEIQGSSTDTQYF. The CDR3 nucleotides read TGTGCCAGCAGTGAGATACAGGGATCTAGCACAGATACGCAGTATTTT. The chain uses TRBV6-4 and TRBJ2-3; D may be TRBD1 (6 bases). CDR1 is MRHNA and CDR2 is SNTAGT in the germline V gene. Trimming removed 3 bases at V and 0 bases at J, with 13 bases between. This CDR3 region has 16 residues.

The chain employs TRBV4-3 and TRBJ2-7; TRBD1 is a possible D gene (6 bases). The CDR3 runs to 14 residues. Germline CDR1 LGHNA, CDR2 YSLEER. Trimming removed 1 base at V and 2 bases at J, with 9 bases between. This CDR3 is CASSQGGGPYEQYF. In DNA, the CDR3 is TGCGCCAGCAGCCAAGGTGGGGGCCCCTACGAGCAGTACTTC.

CDR3 DNA: TGTGCCAGCAGCCTACTCGGACAGGGGGGGACTCGGGGTGAGCAGTTCTTC. Amino acid sequence: CASSLLGQGGTRGEQFF. V usage is TRBV27 and J usage is TRBJ2-1, with 10 positions matching TRBD1. CDR3 length equals 17 residues. Germline-derived CDR1 and CDR2 are MNHEY and SMNVEV (reference sequence). V trimming: 6 bases; J trimming: 9 bases; junction bases outside the gene matches: 17.

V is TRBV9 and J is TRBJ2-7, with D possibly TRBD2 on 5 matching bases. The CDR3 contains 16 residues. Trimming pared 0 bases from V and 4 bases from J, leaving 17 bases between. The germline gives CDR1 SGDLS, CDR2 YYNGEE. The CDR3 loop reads CASSVVSGNGGYEQYF. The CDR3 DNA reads TGTGCCAGCAGCGTAGTGAGCGGTAATGGTGGATACGAGCAGTACTTC.